A single sample gave rise to the 21 T cell receptor beta chains below, sequenced in a study of OX40 agonist ivuxolimab in advanced cancers. Some clones are missing from TCRdb's copy, which holds only in-frame ones; the method was immunoSEQ multiplex PCR. Of approximately 31,000 clones in the sample, around 90% were seen once. Here the sequenced sample was CD4+ or CD8+ T cells sorted from blood, taken in a trial of the OX40 agonist ivuxolimab. These receptors came from an adult with an advanced solid tumor such as melanoma, head and neck, liver or kidney cancer.

J is TRBJ1-1 and V is TRBV7-3, with D possibly matching TRBD1 (5 bases). V dropped 5 bases and J dropped 1 base, with 11 bases sitting between them. The CDR3 is 14 residues long. Germline V gene lookup returns CDR1 SGHTA and CDR2 FQGTGA. CDR3 DNA: TGTGCCAGCAGCCCGGGACGGGCGAACACTGAAGCTTTCTTT. Amino acids: CASSPGRANTEAFF.

This chain connects TRBV19 to TRBJ2-2; no firm D call. The CDR3 loop spans 11 amino acids. Trimming pared 6 bases from V and 4 bases from J, leaving 3 bases between. The germline CDR1 and CDR2 sequences are LNHDA and SQIVND (reference sequence). CDR3 loop: CASRTTGELFF. In DNA, the CDR3 is TGTGCCAGTAGGACCACCGGGGAGCTGTTTTTT. Looking up the rest from reference TRBV19 and TRBJ2-2 gives the full variable domain: DGGITQSPKYLFRKEGQNVTLSCEQNLNHDAMYWYRQDPGQGLRLIYYSQIVNDFQKGDIAEGYSVSREKKESFPLTVTSAQKNPTAFYLCASRTTGELFFGEGSRLTVL.

The chain has TRBV15 and TRBJ1-1; TRBD1 might be the D (5 bases). There are 14 residues in the CDR3. CDR1 LNHNV and CDR2 YYDKDF come from the germline V gene (reference sequence). V was cut by 2 bases and J by 1 base, with 8 bases left in between. The CDR3 bases are TGTGCCACCAGCAGACCTGACAGGAACACTGAAGCTTTCTTT. It yields the protein CATSRPDRNTEAFF.

CDR3 coding DNA: TGTGCCAGCAGTTCGTCGGACAGGCTAGCCAAAAACATTCAGTACTTC. It is translated as CASSSSDRLAKNIQYF. This sequence joins TRBV28 and TRBJ2-4, with 7 bases identical to TRBD1. Trimming removed 4 bases from V and 0 bases from J; junction bases left unmatched: 6. The CDR3 runs to 16 residues. From germline, CDR1 is MDHEN and CDR2 SYDVKM.

The V call is TRBV30, the J call TRBJ1-5; possibly TRBD1 for D (5 bases). Germline-derived CDR1 and CDR2 are GTSNPN and SVGIG (reference sequence). V was clipped by 0 bases and J by 2 bases, with 11 bases between them. This CDR3 has 15 amino acids. CDR3 loop: CAWSVGGWRNQPQHF. In nucleotides, the CDR3 is TGTGCCTGGAGTGTCGGGGGATGGCGCAATCAGCCCCAGCATTTT. Combining the CDR3 with reference TRBV30 and TRBJ1-5 gives the whole variable domain SQTIHQWPATLVQPVGSPLSLECTVEGTSNPNLYWYRQAAGRGLQLLFYSVGIGQISSEVPQNLSASRPQDRQFILSSKKLLLSDSGFYLCAWSVGGWRNQPQHFGDGTRLSIL.

CDR3 loop: CASSSGTPDNSPLHF. The CDR3 bases are TGTGCCAGCAGTTCCGGGACACCGGATAATTCACCCCTCCACTTT. This chain uses TRBV6-5 with TRBJ1-6; D perhaps matches TRBD1 (6 bases). CDR3 length: 15 amino acids. Trimming pared 4 bases from V and 5 bases from J, leaving 12 bases between. CDR1 is MNHEY and CDR2 is SVGAGI in the germline V gene.

V and J are TRBV5-6 and TRBJ2-4; tentative D call: TRBD1 (6 bases). Germline V gives CDR1 SGHDT, CDR2 YYEEEE. V dropped 0 bases and J dropped 5 bases, with 12 bases sitting between them. This CDR3 has 15 amino acids. CDR3: CASSLAGPGENIQYF. The CDR3 DNA is TGTGCCAGCAGCTTGGCCGGGCCAGGGGAAAACATTCAGTACTTC.

J is TRBJ2-3 and V is TRBV5-1; 9 bases map to TRBD1. The CDR3 covers 15 residues. The V gene end was trimmed by 4 bases and the J gene end by 3 bases; junction bases not matched to a gene: 6. Germline values: CDR1 SGHRS, CDR2 YFSETQ. In DNA, the CDR3 is TGCGCCAGCAGCGATGGACAGGGGAAAACAGATACGCAGTATTTT. This translates into CASSDGQGKTDTQYF. Supplemented by reference TRBV5-1 and TRBJ2-3, the full variable domain reads KAGVTQTPRYLIKTRGQQVTLSCSPISGHRSVSWYQQTPGQGLQFLFEYFSETQRNKGNFPGRFSGRQFSNSRSEMNVSTLELGDSALYLCASSDGQGKTDTQYFGPGTRLTVL.

The chain is built from TRBV19 and TRBJ2-5; no firm D call. The CDR3 is 13 amino acids. V lost 0 bases to trimming and J lost 6 bases, with 8 bases between them. The germline V gene encodes CDR1 LNHDA and CDR2 SQIVND (reference sequence). The CDR3 region is CASSIDSSKTQYF. The CDR3 nucleotides read TGTGCCAGTAGTATAGATAGCAGCAAGACCCAGTACTTC.

CDR3 nucleotide sequence: TGTGCCAGCAGCCAAGGAATCAGCGCCTACGAGCAGTACTTC. It specifies CASSQGISAYEQYF. J is TRBJ2-7 and V is TRBV14; D is unclear. Germline V gives CDR1 SGHDN, CDR2 FVKESK. This CDR3 has 14 residues. Trimming removed 1 base at V and 2 bases at J, with 9 bases between.

The CDR3 DNA sequence: TGTGCCAGCAGTGAAGGGGGGGGAGAGGCTGAAGCTTTCTTT. Protein product: CASSEGGGEAEAFF. The rearrangement uses TRBV2 and TRBJ1-1, with D possibly TRBD1 on 5 matching bases. The CDR3 is made up of 14 amino acids. The V end was cut by 1 base, the J end by 6 bases, with 12 bases between. Germline values: CDR1 SNHLY, CDR2 FYNNEI.

The chain has TRBV6-6 and TRBJ1-2; D ambiguous. Per germline, CDR1 MNHNY and CDR2 SVGAGI (reference sequence). The V gene lost 8 bases and the J gene lost 3 bases, with 13 bases spanning the gap. The CDR3 spans 13 residues. CDR3 sequence reads: CASSPGRDYGYTF. CDR3 nucleotides: TGTGCCAGCTCTCCGGGCAGAGACTATGGCTACACCTTC.

The J gene is TRBJ1-2, the V gene TRBV6-5; no reliable D call. The CDR3 contains 13 residues. V dropped 2 bases and J dropped 0 bases, with 4 bases sitting between them. The germline V gene has CDR1 MNHEY and CDR2 SVGAGI. For the CDR3, the DNA is TGTGCCAGCAGTTACGCAGCTAACTATGGCTACACCTTC. Residues: CASSYAANYGYTF.

The chain is built from TRBV6-6 and TRBJ2-7, with 7 nucleotides matching TRBD2. V lost 5 bases and J lost 7; bases outside the gene matches: 17. The CDR3 spans 16 residues. In germline, CDR1 is MNHNY, CDR2 SVGAGI (reference sequence). The chain's CDR3 is CASSQTRTSRIGEQYF. In DNA form, the CDR3 reads TGTGCCAGCAGTCAGACCCGGACTAGTCGAATTGGTGAGCAGTACTTC.

V is TRBV18 and J is TRBJ1-1; a weak D match, TRBD1 (5 bases). The CDR3 has 14 amino acids. V was trimmed by 5 bases and J by 4 bases, leaving 14 bases between them. The germline V gene encodes CDR1 KGHSH and CDR2 LQKENI. CDR3 in amino acids: CASSTGGGSTEAFF. CDR3 sequence (DNA): TGTGCCAGCTCAACCGGGGGGGGGAGCACTGAAGCTTTCTTT.

The rearrangement joins TRBV6-5 to TRBJ2-5; D tentatively reads TRBD1 or TRBD2 (6 bases each). With the DNA end fitting TRBJ2-7 better, the J assignment may be wrong. Germline V gene sequence: CDR1 MNHEY, CDR2 SVGAGI. The CDR3 has 14 residues. This CDR3 is CASSYRAGSYEQYF. In DNA form, the CDR3 reads TGTGCCAGCTCTTACAGGGCGGGGTCCTACGAGCAGTACTTC.

This chain joins TRBV2 and TRBJ1-5; tentatively, D is TRBD1 (6 bases). Per the germline V gene, CDR1 is SNHLY and CDR2 is FYNNEI. V was pared by 7 bases and J by 7 bases, with 32 bases between. The CDR3 loop spans 19 amino acids. For the CDR3, the DNA is TGTGCCAGCATCCACAGGGCTGTCAATCGAGGGATTGTGGGCCAGCCCCAGCATTTT. Translating it yields CASIHRAVNRGIVGQPQHF.

The chain carries TRBV5-6 and TRBJ2-7; weak D call: TRBD1 (6 bases). The germline V and J ends were trimmed by 1 base and 4 bases, with 15 bases remaining between them. The CDR3 runs to 15 residues. The germline CDR1 and CDR2 sequences are SGHDT and YYEEEE. Here the CDR3 DNA reads TGTGCCAGCAGCTTGCGAACTACAGGGTTATACGAGCAGTACTTC. Translated, it gives CASSLRTTGLYEQYF.

This rearrangement joins TRBV4-2 to TRBJ1-3, with D perhaps TRBD1 (6 bases). Trimming stripped 0 bases from V and 4 bases from J, with 10 bases between. The CDR3 loop spans 15 amino acids. CDR1 LGHNA and CDR2 YNFKEQ come from the germline V gene. The CDR3 DNA follows: TGTGCCAGCAGCCAAGACCGGACAGTGGGAAACACCATATATTTT. Its protein is CASSQDRTVGNTIYF.

This sequence joins TRBV5-6 and TRBJ2-2; D not certain. Between the trimmed V and J ends, which lost 4 bases and 6 bases, there was a span of 10 bases. The CDR3 has 13 amino acids. From germline, CDR1 is SGHDT and CDR2 YYEEEE. CDR3 sequence (DNA): TGTGCCAGCAGCCAAAGGCGGCCCGGGGAGCTGTTTTTT. Translation gives CASSQRRPGELFF.

This clone occurred a few times. The chain recombines TRBV28 with TRBJ1-2; D not resolved. The CDR3 consists of 14 residues. Between the trimmed V and J ends, which lost 1 base and 8 bases, there was a span of 14 bases. Germline-derived CDR1 and CDR2 are MDHEN and SYDVKM. CDR3 nucleotides: TGTGCCAGCAGTTTATATCCCCCCGGGAACGGCTACACCTTC. Its protein is CASSLYPPGNGYTF.